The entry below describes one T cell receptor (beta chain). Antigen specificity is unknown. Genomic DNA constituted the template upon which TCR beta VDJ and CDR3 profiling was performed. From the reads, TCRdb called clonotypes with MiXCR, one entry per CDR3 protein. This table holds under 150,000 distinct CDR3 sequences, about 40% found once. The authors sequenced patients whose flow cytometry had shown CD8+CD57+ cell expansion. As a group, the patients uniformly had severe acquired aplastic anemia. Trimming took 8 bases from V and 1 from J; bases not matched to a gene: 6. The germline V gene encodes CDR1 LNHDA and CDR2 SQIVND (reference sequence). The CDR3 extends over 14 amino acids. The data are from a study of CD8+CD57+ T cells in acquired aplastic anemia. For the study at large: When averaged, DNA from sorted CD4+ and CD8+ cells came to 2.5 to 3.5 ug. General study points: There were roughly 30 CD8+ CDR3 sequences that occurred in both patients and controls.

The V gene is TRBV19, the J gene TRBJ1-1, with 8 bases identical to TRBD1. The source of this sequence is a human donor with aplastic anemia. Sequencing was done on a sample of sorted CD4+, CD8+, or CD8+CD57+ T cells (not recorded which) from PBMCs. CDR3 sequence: CASGQGAGNTEAFF. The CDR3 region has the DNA TGTGCCAGTGGGCAGGGGGCCGGGAACACTGAAGCTTTCTTT.